This T cell receptor beta chain came from a study of regulatory T cells in long-lasting Graves disease. The time point was: newly diagnosed GD, antithyroid drugs for less than 3 months. RNA from PBMCs was the source of the TCR library. All patients originated from an endocrinology department located in Xi'an, China. For TCR beta, libraries came from iRepertoire HTBI primers and Arm-PCR of CDR3 regions. Each CDR3 protein gets one entry after TCRdb re-called the multiplex PCR reads with MiXCR. This table holds around 250,000 distinct CDR3 sequences, roughly 18% found once. The CDR3 length is 12 residues. Germline V lookup: CDR1 SGHDN, CDR2 FVKESK. Germline trimming cut 8 bases from V and 3 bases from J; bases unmatched to any gene: 4. These same records also appear under a second study, on T cells in Graves' hyperthyroidism and ophthalmopathy. That work states: Blood also contained most expanded thyroid clonotypes above 0.001.

The chain joins TRBV14 to TRBJ2-7, with 7 bases that match TRBD2. Material: peripheral blood mononuclear cells (PBMCs), obtained at new diagnosis, from a patient treated with antithyroid drugs. This receptor was identified in a woman in her 30s with Graves disease. Written as DNA, the CDR3 is TGTGCCAGCGGCCGGGGGGACTACGAGCAGTACTTC. Its translation: CASGRGDYEQYF.